The TCR beta chain under discussion was sequenced for a study of OX40 agonist ivuxolimab in advanced cancers. Across the study: The treatment was a fully human IgG2 OX40 agonist, ivuxolimab. Patients received ivuxolimab, an intravenous treatment, every 2 weeks at 0.01 to 10 mg/kg. Findings and caveats of the study: Expanded clones were, on average, more numerous in CD8+ T cells than in CD4+.

Regarding this clone: What it binds is not known.

The protocol was immunoSEQ multiplex PCR, while the TCRdb copy is restricted to in-frame clones and leaves out a portion. The data contain more than 65,000 clones, about 80% of them singletons. Trimming at V came to 2 bases and at J to 3 bases, leaving 6 bases not matched to a gene. Germline values: CDR1 SGHRS, CDR2 YFSETQ. The CDR3 consists of 15 residues. Sequenced here: CD4+ or CD8+ T cells sorted from blood, sampled in a trial of the OX40 agonist ivuxolimab. The receptor was derived from an adult with an advanced solid tumor such as melanoma, head and neck, liver or kidney cancer. This chain connects TRBV5-1 to TRBJ2-3, with 7 bases identical to TRBD1. CDR3: CASSLEGGWTDTQYF. Here the CDR3 DNA reads TGCGCCAGCAGCTTAGAAGGGGGCTGGACAGATACGCAGTATTTT.